The 32 T cell receptor beta chains given below trace back to one sample, sequenced in a study of PD-1 blockade in classical Hodgkin lymphoma. Sample time point: cycle 4 day 1 (C4D1), after less than 7 weeks of nivolumab. Each of the patients experienced relapse following autologous stem cell transplantation, and their brentuximab vedotin exposure differed. Clones were sequenced by immunoSEQ multiplex PCR, and TCRdb holds only the in-frame ones, with some missing. The repertoire holds 28,000 or so clones, with over 60% as singletons. This specimen was peripheral blood mononuclear cells (PBMCs), taken before the fourth cycle of nivolumab. Receptor source: a human donor with classical Hodgkin lymphoma.

The J gene is TRBJ1-2, the V gene TRBV18; D is ambiguous. Germline lookup yields CDR1 KGHSH and CDR2 LQKENI. This CDR3 is 17 amino acids long. With 3 bases removed from V and 2 bases from J, the gap between germline ends came to 19 bases. Written as DNA, the CDR3 is TGTGCCAGCTCACCGAACCTTGAAGGTTCAGGAAACTATGGCTACACCTTC. Translated, it gives CASSPNLEGSGNYGYTF.

The chain combines TRBV5-1 with TRBJ2-7; D unresolved. V lost 0 bases and J lost 1, with 5 bases in between. CDR3 size: 13 residues. CDR1 SGHRS and CDR2 YFSETQ come from the germline V gene. CDR3: CASSLDRSYEQYF. The CDR3 DNA reads as TGCGCCAGCAGCTTGGATCGTTCCTACGAGCAGTACTTC.

This chain joins TRBV18 and TRBJ2-7; 9 bases fit TRBD2. Looked up from germline, CDR1 is KGHSH and CDR2 is LQKENI. V lost 0 bases, J lost 6 bases, and 0 bases stayed unmatched. The CDR3 contains 13 residues. DNA of the CDR3: TGTGCCAGCTCACCACCTAGCGGGAGCGAGCAGTACTTC. It specifies CASSPPSGSEQYF.

This clone came up once. The chain links TRBV25-1 to TRBJ2-7; D uncertain. V was cut by 6 bases and J by 2 bases, with 8 bases left in between. CDR3 length: 12 amino acids. Germline lookup yields CDR1 MGHDK and CDR2 SYGVNS. CDR3 residues: CASSKQTYEQYF. The CDR3 DNA reads as TGTGCCAGCAGCAAACAGACCTACGAGCAGTACTTC.

The chain couples TRBV5-6 to TRBJ1-2, with D perhaps TRBD1 (6 bases). CDR1 and CDR2 from the germline V gene are SGHDT and YYEEEE. V gave up 7 bases and J gave up 5 bases, with 18 bases separating them. This CDR3 is built from 14 residues. The CDR3 sequence: CASVGLGAGYGYTF. CDR3 nucleotide sequence: TGTGCCAGCGTGGGGCTGGGGGCAGGGTATGGCTACACCTTC.

This clone occurred once. The rearrangement links TRBV29-1 to TRBJ2-3, with no clear D. Trimming left V 4 bases short and J 4 bases short, with 6 bases between. The germline V gene encodes CDR1 SQVTM and CDR2 ANQGSEA. The CDR3 has 11 residues. This CDR3 reads CSVALPDTQYF. The CDR3 bases are TGCAGCGTTGCCCTTCCAGATACGCAGTATTTT.

J is TRBJ1-1 and V is TRBV18, with 8 bases identical to TRBD1. The CDR3 loop spans 17 amino acids. The V gene's germline CDR1 is KGHSH and CDR2 LQKENI. The V segment lost 1 base and the J segment 3 bases; nucleotides outside the gene matches: 10. The CDR3 here is CASSPQSIQGGDTEAFF. The CDR3 DNA sequence: TGTGCCAGCTCACCACAAAGTATACAGGGGGGGGACACTGAAGCTTTCTTT.

The J gene is TRBJ2-7, the V gene TRBV6-5, with D perhaps assigned TRBD1 or TRBD2 (5 bases each). The length of the CDR3 is 13 residues. V lost 8 bases to trimming and J lost 2 bases, with 13 bases between them. Germline CDR1 is MNHEY and CDR2 is SVGAGI. This chain's CDR3 is CASGTTDAYEQYF. In DNA, the CDR3 is TGTGCCAGCGGGACGACAGATGCCTACGAGCAGTACTTC.

V is TRBV9 and J is TRBJ1-2, with D perhaps matching TRBD1 (6 bases). There are 13 residues in the CDR3. Germline V gives CDR1 SGDLS, CDR2 YYNGEE. The V end was cut by 5 bases, the J end by 3 bases, with 11 bases between. Written as DNA, the CDR3 is TGTGCCAGCAGTGAACAGGGATACTATGGCTACACCTTC. Protein sequence: CASSEQGYYGYTF.

The chain has TRBV5-1 and TRBJ2-7; 9 bases are shared with TRBD1. Germline CDR1 SGHRS, CDR2 YFSETQ. The V and J ends lost 4 bases and 0 bases, in that order; junction bases with no gene match: 5. There are 15 residues in the CDR3. In DNA form, the CDR3 reads TGCGCCAGCAGCCTATCACAGGGGGCCTCCTACGAGCAGTACTTC. Translating gives CASSLSQGASYEQYF. The full variable domain, its missing parts supplied by reference TRBV5-1 and TRBJ2-7, is KAGVTQTPRYLIKTRGQQVTLSCSPISGHRSVSWYQQTPGQGLQFLFEYFSETQRNKGNFPGRFSGRQFSNSRSEMNVSTLELGDSALYLCASSLSQGASYEQYFGPGTRLTVT.

This rearrangement joins TRBV19 to TRBJ2-7; D possibly corresponds to TRBD1 (6 bases). Trimming cost V 9 bases and J 0 bases, with 15 bases left between them. Germline V gives CDR1 LNHDA, CDR2 SQIVND (reference sequence). The CDR3 is made up of 14 amino acids. CDR3 region: CASSEKTGSYEQYF. The CDR3 region has the DNA TGTGCCAGCAGTGAGAAGACAGGCTCCTACGAGCAGTACTTC.

The chain couples TRBV30 to TRBJ1-5; the D gene is possibly TRBD1 (6 bases). The CDR3 spans 15 residues. Trimming took 2 bases from V and 0 from J, leaving 11 bases between them. CDR1 is GTSNPN, CDR2 SVGIG, per germline (reference sequence). CDR3 nucleotides: TGTGCCTGGAGTTTACAGGGATTTAGCAATCAGCCCCAGCATTTT. Protein: CAWSLQGFSNQPQHF.

This clone was observed a single time. This chain links TRBV30 with TRBJ2-3, with D unresolved. From germline, CDR1 is GTSNPN and CDR2 SVGIG (reference sequence). The V and J ends lost 0 bases and 0 bases respectively, with 7 bases between them. This CDR3 comprises 14 residues. In DNA, the CDR3 is TGTGCCTGGAGTGTAGGTTCTAGCACAGATACGCAGTATTTT. The encoded protein is CAWSVGSSTDTQYF.

This chain's CDR3 is CASSFPMGVTQYF. In DNA form, the CDR3 reads TGTGCCAGCAGCTTCCCTATGGGGGTTACGCAGTATTTT. The J gene is TRBJ2-3, the V gene TRBV5-4; D assignment may be TRBD1 or TRBD2 (5 bases each). This CDR3 has 13 residues. Germline assignment: CDR1 SGHNT and CDR2 YYREEE (reference sequence). V was trimmed by 2 bases and J by 8 bases, leaving 12 bases between them.

In its sample, this clone is medium-sized. The V gene is TRBV6-5, the J gene TRBJ1-2; D might be TRBD1 (6 bases). The CDR3 sequence is 13 residues long. V was shortened by 5 bases and J by 6 bases, with 13 bases between the two germline ends. Germline lookup yields CDR1 MNHEY and CDR2 SVGAGI. Here the CDR3 DNA reads TGTGCCAGCAGTCCACAGGGCTCGAATGGCTACACCTTC. Amino acids: CASSPQGSNGYTF.

The chain is built from TRBV7-9 and TRBJ1-4; maybe TRBD1 (6 bases). Germline CDR1 SEHNR, CDR2 FQNEAQ (reference sequence). The CDR3 has 17 amino acids. The V end lost 5 bases, the J end lost 3 bases, and 19 bases lay between the germline ends. Written as DNA, the CDR3 is TGTGCCAGCAGCCAACTGGGGCAGGGGTTAGCTAATGAAAAACTGTTTTTT. It translates to CASSQLGQGLANEKLFF. Combining the CDR3 with reference TRBV7-9 and TRBJ1-4 gives the whole variable domain DTGVSQNPRHKITKRGQNVTFRCDPISEHNRLYWYRQTLGQGPEFLTYFQNEAQLEKSRLLSDRFSAERPKGSFSTLEIQRTEQGDSAMYLCASSQLGQGLANEKLFFGSGTQLSVL.

This clone was seen more than once but under ten times. The V and J genes are TRBV7-9 and TRBJ2-1, with a possible D match to TRBD2 (5 bases). Germline CDR1 is SEHNR and CDR2 is FQNEAQ (reference sequence). This CDR3 comprises 16 residues. V lost 0 bases and J 8 bases, leaving 17 bases between the germline ends. The CDR3: CASSLAGSGANDEQFF. CDR3 nucleotides: TGTGCCAGCAGCTTAGCCGGCAGCGGAGCCAATGATGAGCAGTTCTTC.

The genes are TRBV27 and TRBJ2-5; D is perhaps TRBD1 or TRBD2 (6 bases each). Trimming took off 3 bases at V and 5 bases at J, with 22 bases between the two ends. Germline CDR1 is MNHEY and CDR2 is SMNVEV (reference sequence). The CDR3 totals 17 residues. The CDR3 sequence: CASSLEGPGAKVETQYF. CDR3 nucleotide sequence: TGTGCCAGCAGTTTGGAGGGGCCAGGGGCGAAAGTGGAGACCCAGTACTTC.

This clone has a handful of counts. The genes are TRBV7-9 and TRBJ1-2, with D hard to call. V was trimmed by 1 base and J by 4 bases, leaving 7 bases between them. Germline-derived CDR1 and CDR2 are SEHNR and FQNEAQ (reference sequence). This CDR3 is 13 amino acids long. DNA of the CDR3: TGTGCCAGCAGCTTAGGAACGGCCTATGGCTACACCTTC. This codes for CASSLGTAYGYTF.

This chain uses TRBV4-3 with TRBJ1-4; D is undetermined. V was shortened by 1 base and J by 3 bases, with 12 bases between the two germline ends. CDR1 LGHNA and CDR2 YSLEER come from the germline V gene. The CDR3 has 16 amino acids. The CDR3 DNA reads as TGCGCCAGCAGCCAAGGGGTTGGGGTATCTAATGAAAAACTGTTTTTT. It yields the protein CASSQGVGVSNEKLFF.

This clone was observed a single time. J is TRBJ2-7 and V is TRBV4-3, with TRBD2 identical over 9 bases. The germline gives CDR1 LGHNA, CDR2 YSLEER. The CDR3 runs to 16 residues. V lost 4 bases to trimming and J lost 7 bases; unmatched junction nucleotides: 14. The CDR3: CASSLGAGAGGREQYF. The CDR3 DNA is TGCGCCAGCAGCCTTGGGGCGGGAGCGGGAGGTCGGGAGCAGTACTTC.

This clone showed up just once. The rearrangement links TRBV19 to TRBJ2-1; 11 bases map to TRBD2. The trim removed 3 bases at V and 0 bases at J, leaving 4 bases unmatched. CDR1 LNHDA and CDR2 SQIVND come from the germline V gene (reference sequence). The CDR3 is 17 amino acids. CDR3 residues: CASSIGTSGRSYNEQFF. The CDR3, as DNA: TGTGCCAGTAGTATCGGGACTAGCGGCCGCTCCTACAATGAGCAGTTCTTC.

The V gene is TRBV4-2, the J gene TRBJ2-3; 9 nucleotides match TRBD1. CDR1 and CDR2 (germline): LGHNA, YNFKEQ. The CDR3 consists of 13 residues. V was pared by 1 base and J by 9 bases, with 2 bases of the junction left unmatched. CDR3: CASSQAGTGTQYF. The CDR3 nucleotides are TGTGCCAGCAGCCAAGCCGGGACAGGGACGCAGTATTTT.

The CDR3 sequence is CASTPLTRQGSFVKNIQYF. The CDR3 DNA follows: TGTGCCAGCACCCCCCTAACCCGACAGGGGAGCTTCGTCAAAAACATTCAGTACTTC. This chain connects TRBV6-4 to TRBJ2-4; 8 positions match TRBD1. Looked up from germline, CDR1 is MRHNA and CDR2 is SNTAGT. The J segment lost 3 bases and the V segment lost 7 bases, leaving 20 bases of the junction unmatched. The CDR3 has 19 amino acids.

The chain is built from TRBV5-8 and TRBJ2-3, with 9 positions matching TRBD1. Germline lookup yields CDR1 SGHTS and CDR2 YDEGEE. The CDR3 consists of 15 residues. The V gene end was trimmed by 3 bases and the J gene end by 3 bases; junction bases not matched to a gene: 5. Written as DNA, the CDR3 is TGTGCCAGCAGCTATGAGGACAGGGGTACAGATACGCAGTATTTT. Encoded protein: CASSYEDRGTDTQYF.

This sequence joins TRBV7-8 and TRBJ2-1, with TRBD2 identical over 12 bases. V trimming: 4 bases; J trimming: 1 base; junction bases outside the gene matches: 11. Germline V gene sequence: CDR1 SGHVS, CDR2 FQNEAQ. This CDR3 has 19 residues. This chain's CDR3 is CASSSLTSGSLWSYNEQFF. CDR3 sequence (DNA): TGTGCCAGCAGCTCATTGACTAGCGGGAGCTTGTGGTCCTACAATGAGCAGTTCTTC.

The CDR3 sequence is CASSWGQGTNEKLFF. The CDR3 DNA reads as TGTGCCAGCAGCTGGGGACAGGGGACTAATGAAAAACTGTTTTTT. This sequence joins TRBV7-9 and TRBJ1-4, with 10 nucleotides matching TRBD1. Germline V gives CDR1 SEHNR, CDR2 FQNEAQ (reference sequence). The junction had 1 base not matched to a gene; V was cut back by 4 bases and J by 2 bases. The CDR3 loop spans 15 amino acids.

This clone appeared once. The J gene is TRBJ2-5, the V gene TRBV6-5; 8 nucleotides align to TRBD1. Germline values: CDR1 MNHEY, CDR2 SVGAGI. V was clipped by 5 bases and J by 4 bases; unmatched bases: 3. The CDR3 has 13 amino acids. CDR3: CASSRQGAETQYF. The DNA of the CDR3 is TGTGCCAGCAGTAGGCAGGGGGCAGAGACCCAGTACTTC.

V gene TRBV5-8 combines with J gene TRBJ2-1; 10 bases fit TRBD1. This CDR3 contains 19 residues. V gave up 4 bases and J gave up 7 bases; unmatched junction bases: 20. Germline loops: CDR1 SGHTS, CDR2 YDEGEE. CDR3 nucleotide sequence: TGTGCCAGCAGCCCTTTTGTCCCAGCCGGGACAGGGGATGTAAATGAGCAGTTCTTC. Translated, it gives CASSPFVPAGTGDVNEQFF. The whole variable domain, filled in from reference TRBV5-8 and TRBJ2-1, reads EAGVTQSPTHLIKTRGQQATLRCSPISGHTSVYWYQQALGLGLQFLLWYDEGEERNRGNFPPRFSGRQFPNYSSELNVNALELEDSALYLCASSPFVPAGTGDVNEQFFGPGTRLTVL.

The rearrangement uses TRBV7-2 and TRBJ2-7; TRBD1 might be the D (6 bases). From germline, CDR1 is SGHTA and CDR2 FQGNSA. The CDR3 spans 15 residues. V shed 1 base and J shed 3 bases, with 13 bases lying between them. The CDR3 coding sequence is TGTGCCAGCAGCTTAGACAGGGCAACTCGCTACGAGCAGTACTTC. Translating it yields CASSLDRATRYEQYF.

V usage is TRBV30 and J usage is TRBJ1-3; D unclear. The CDR3 totals 16 residues. V was trimmed by 0 bases and J by 0 bases, leaving 12 bases between them. From germline, CDR1 is GTSNPN and CDR2 SVGIG (reference sequence). CDR3 DNA: TGTGCCTGGAGTGTAAAGGGTCGGGGCTCTGGAAACACCATATATTTT. It codes for CAWSVKGRGSGNTIYF. The full variable domain, with the rest looked up from reference TRBV30 and TRBJ1-3, is SQTIHQWPATLVQPVGSPLSLECTVEGTSNPNLYWYRQAAGRGLQLLFYSVGIGQISSEVPQNLSASRPQDRQFILSSKKLLLSDSGFYLCAWSVKGRGSGNTIYFGEGSWLTVV.

This rearrangement joins TRBV27 to TRBJ2-7; D is perhaps TRBD2 (6 bases). V was pared by 7 bases and J by 0 bases, with 10 bases between. The CDR3 contains 13 residues. Germline-derived CDR1 and CDR2 are MNHEY and SMNVEV (reference sequence). The CDR3 region is CASTRGNSYEQYF. The CDR3, as DNA: TGTGCCAGCACCCGGGGGAACTCCTACGAGCAGTACTTC.